The 5 T cell receptor beta chains reported below all come from one sample, sequenced in a study of shared clonotypes between healthy human individuals. Naive CD8 populations comprised CD45RO-negative cells positively selected for CCR7, excluding terminally differentiated effector memory CD45RA+ cells. The data were produced by immunoSEQ multiplex PCR, yet TCRdb's version contains in-frame clones alone and is incomplete. The sample consists of millions of clones, about 95% of them appearing once. The sequencing input was naive CD8+ T cells sorted from blood. These receptors all come from a man in his late teens or twenties in good health.

In regard to this clone: Other DNA sequences in the sample encode the same CDR3. The rearrangement links TRBV5-1 to TRBJ2-7; D unclear. V lost 2 bases and J lost 2, with 8 bases in between. From germline, CDR1 is SGHRS and CDR2 YFSETQ. The CDR3 spans 13 residues. CDR3 DNA sequence: TGCGCCAGCAGCTTCAATGGAGCCTACGAGCAGTACTTC. Residues: CASSFNGAYEQYF.

This chain uses TRBV29-1 with TRBJ2-5; 7 nucleotides match TRBD1. The end of the DNA aligns better with TRBJ2-7, so the J call may be wrong. The germline V gene has CDR1 SQVTM and CDR2 ANQGSEA. The CDR3 is 16 amino acids. This CDR3 is CSVESDRNTQIYEQYF. CDR3 in DNA: TGCAGCGTTGAATCGGACAGGAATACACAAATCTACGAGCAGTACTTC.

The genes are TRBV5-1 and TRBJ2-7, with 7 bases fitting TRBD1. The germline gives CDR1 SGHRS, CDR2 YFSETQ. The ends lost 3 bases at V and 2 bases at J; junction bases unmatched: 11. The CDR3 extends over 16 amino acids. The CDR3 coding sequence is TGCGCCAGCAGCTCCAACAACAGGGGAGCCCCCTACGAGCAGTACTTC. It codes for CASSSNNRGAPYEQYF.

In this sample, this clone turned up once. The chain employs TRBV5-4 and TRBJ2-5; 7 positions agree with TRBD1. J lost 3 bases, V lost 3 bases, and 8 bases had no gene match. CDR1 and CDR2 (germline): SGHNT, YYREEE (reference sequence). The CDR3 covers 15 residues. CDR3 protein: CASSWTLGQKETQYF. CDR3 coding DNA: TGTGCCAGCAGCTGGACCTTGGGACAGAAAGAGACCCAGTACTTC. The full variable domain, in which reference TRBV5-4 and TRBJ2-5 provide the parts outside the CDR3, is ETGVTQSPTHLIKTRGQQVTLRCSSQSGHNTVSWYQQALGQGPQFIFQYYREEENGRGNFPPRFSGLQFPNYSSELNVNALELDDSALYLCASSWTLGQKETQYFGPGTRLLVL.

CDR3 nucleotide sequence: TGCGCCAGCGGAAAGGTCGGGGGGGAGGACAATGAGCAGTTCTTC. Its translation is CASGKVGGEDNEQFF. The V call is TRBV10-2, the J call TRBJ2-1, with 8 bases fitting TRBD2. Germline CDR1 WSHSY, CDR2 SAAADI. Trimming took 8 bases from V and 5 from J; bases not matched to a gene: 11. The CDR3 covers 15 residues.